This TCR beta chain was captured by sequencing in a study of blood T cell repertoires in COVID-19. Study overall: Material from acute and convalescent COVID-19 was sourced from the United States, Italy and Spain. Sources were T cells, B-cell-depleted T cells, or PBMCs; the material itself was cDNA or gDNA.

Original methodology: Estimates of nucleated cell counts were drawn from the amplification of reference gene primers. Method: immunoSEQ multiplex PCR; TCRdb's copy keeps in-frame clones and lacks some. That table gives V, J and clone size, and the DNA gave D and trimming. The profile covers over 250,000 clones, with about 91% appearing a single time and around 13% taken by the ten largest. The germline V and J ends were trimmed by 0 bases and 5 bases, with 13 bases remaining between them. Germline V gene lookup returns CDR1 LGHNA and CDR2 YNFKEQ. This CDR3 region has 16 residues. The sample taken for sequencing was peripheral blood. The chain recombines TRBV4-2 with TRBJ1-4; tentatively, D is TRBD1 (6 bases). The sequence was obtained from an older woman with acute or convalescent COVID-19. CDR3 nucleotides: TGTGCCAGCAGCCAAGAAAGGGCCACAGGGAATGAAAAACTGTTTTTT. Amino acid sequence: CASSQERATGNEKLFF.